The 11 T cell receptor beta chains in this list originate from one sample, sequenced in a study of T cells in Graves' hyperthyroidism and ophthalmopathy. RNA transcripts served as the template for amplifying TCR beta CDR3 regions. Carried out on the TCR CDR3, a first-round RT-PCR used the HTBI primer set. TCRdb used MiXCR to reprocess the multiplex PCR reads, holding one entry per CDR3 protein. The sample has fewer than 900,000 distinct CDR3 sequences, 15% to 20% seen once. Sequencing used blood. The receptors come from a woman between 50 and 59 years old with Graves' hyperthyroidism that later progressed to Graves' ophthalmopathy.

The chain is built from TRBV28 and TRBJ2-1; the D is unclear. The CDR3 consists of 17 residues. The V end lost 6 bases, the J end lost 2 bases, and 20 bases lay between the germline ends. The germline gives CDR1 MDHEN, CDR2 SYDVKM. Written as DNA, the CDR3 is TGTGCCAGCAGCGAAAATCCTAATCAAGGCCCCTACAATGAGCAGTTCTTC. This codes for CASSENPNQGPYNEQFF.

This chain connects TRBV19 to TRBJ2-2, with D tentatively TRBD1 or TRBD2 (5 bases each). Germline CDR1 reads LNHDA; CDR2 reads SQIVND (reference sequence). The CDR3 spans 14 residues. V was trimmed by 6 bases and J by 5 bases, leaving 13 bases between them. CDR3 nucleotides: TGTGCCAGTAGGAGGGGACCCCGGACCGGGGAGCTGTTTTTT. This translates into CASRRGPRTGELFF. The full variable domain, its missing parts supplied by reference TRBV19 and TRBJ2-2, is DGGITQSPKYLFRKEGQNVTLSCEQNLNHDAMYWYRQDPGQGLRLIYYSQIVNDFQKGDIAEGYSVSREKKESFPLTVTSAQKNPTAFYLCASRRGPRTGELFFGEGSRLTVL.

This clonotype was recorded a few times. The chain combines TRBV6-1 with TRBJ1-1, with a possible D match to TRBD1 (5 bases). Germline V gene sequence: CDR1 MNHNS, CDR2 SASEGT. V was shortened by 7 bases and J by 1 base, with 7 bases between the two germline ends. This CDR3 has 12 residues. The CDR3 sequence is CASKGTNTEAFF. Here the CDR3 DNA reads TGTGCCAGCAAGGGGACGAACACTGAAGCTTTCTTT.

This clonotype was recorded many times. This chain uses TRBV7-9 with TRBJ2-1; no clear D. This CDR3 has 12 residues. Trimming shortened V by 5 bases and J by 9 bases, and 11 bases separated the two germline ends. CDR1 is SEHNR and CDR2 is FQNEAQ in the germline V gene (reference sequence). The CDR3 reads CASSLFAVEQFF. The CDR3 nucleotides read TGTGCCAGCAGCCTGTTCGCCGTTGAGCAGTTCTTC.

This clonotype was counted ten times or more. The chain has TRBV3-1 and TRBJ2-3, with TRBD1 as a possible D gene (6 bases). Germline V lookup: CDR1 LGHDT, CDR2 YNNKEL (reference sequence). Trimming took off 1 base at V and 1 base at J, with 6 bases between the two ends. The CDR3 runs 14 residues. CDR3 amino acids: CASSQGQGTDTQYF. The CDR3 DNA is TGTGCCAGCAGCCAAGGACAGGGCACAGATACGCAGTATTTT.

This clonotype was picked up many times. CDR3 amino acids: CASSPTRAGNSPLHF. For the CDR3, the DNA is TGTGCCAGCAGCCCGACGCGGGCAGGGAATTCACCCCTCCACTTT. The chain has TRBV3-1 and TRBJ1-6, with D perhaps matching TRBD1 (5 bases). Germline V gene sequence: CDR1 LGHDT, CDR2 YNNKEL (reference sequence). V lost 4 bases and J lost 7, with 14 bases in between. The CDR3 length is 15 residues.

This chain connects TRBV27 to TRBJ1-6; 7 bases map to TRBD1. V lost 3 bases and J lost 6; bases outside the gene matches: 8. The CDR3 extends over 16 amino acids. CDR1 and CDR2 (germline): MNHEY, SMNVEV (reference sequence). The CDR3 nucleotides are TGTGCCAGCAGTTTTCGAGGGGGCGGTTTTAATTCACCCCTCCACTTT. This encodes CASSFRGGGFNSPLHF.

The chain carries TRBV4-1 and TRBJ1-1; perhaps TRBD1 as D (6 bases). Trimming removed 0 bases from V and 0 bases from J, with 11 bases in between. The CDR3 sequence is 16 residues long. Germline CDR1 and CDR2: MGHRA and YSYEKL. DNA for the CDR3: TGCGCCAGCAGCCAAGACTCGGGGGCCGTGAACACTGAAGCTTTCTTT. As protein: CASSQDSGAVNTEAFF.

This clonotype was detected ten times or more. The J gene is TRBJ1-5, the V gene TRBV11-2; a possible D gene is TRBD1 (6 bases). This CDR3 region has 13 residues. Germline values: CDR1 SGHAT, CDR2 FQNNGV. V was pared by 5 bases and J by 6 bases, with 11 bases between. The CDR3 DNA follows: TGTGCCAGCAGCCAGGGGTTATTTCAGCCCCAGCATTTT. It is translated as CASSQGLFQPQHF.

Only a few counts were recorded for this clonotype. This chain's CDR3 is CASTTGQGYLDQPQHF. CDR3 bases: TGCGCCAGCACCACGGGACAGGGTTATTTGGATCAGCCCCAGCATTTT. V and J are TRBV10-1 and TRBJ1-5, with 9 bases lining up with TRBD1. Germline V gives CDR1 WNHNN, CDR2 SYGVQD (reference sequence). This CDR3 contains 16 residues. V lost 7 bases, J lost 5 bases, and 12 bases stayed unmatched.

The table lists this clonotype with many counts. The J gene is TRBJ1-2, the V gene TRBV11-1, with D maybe TRBD1 (6 bases). This CDR3 region has 15 residues. Germline loops: CDR1 SGHAT, CDR2 FQDESV (reference sequence). V lost 1 base and J 4 bases, leaving 13 bases between the germline ends. CDR3 region: CASSLDHRDTYGYTF. Written as DNA, the CDR3 is TGTGCCAGCAGCTTAGACCACAGGGATACCTATGGCTACACCTTC.